This is a list of T cell receptor beta chains from one sample in a study of T cells after yellow fever vaccination. MiXCR, applied by TCRdb to the 5' RACE reads, yields one record per CDR3 protein. The data hold hundreds of thousands of distinct CDR3 sequences, with approximately 12% observed a single time. The sample in question was CD4+ T cells sorted from PBMCs, obtained 15 days after the yellow fever booster vaccination. These receptors originate from a man between 18 and 35 years old who received the YFV17D yellow fever vaccine. Both conserved end residues are part of each CDR3. The D gene is left open where the match is weak. Some rows mark clone size as missing; the rest say once, few, many or name a class of expanded clone.

V gene	D gene	clone size	J gene	CDR3 DNA	CDR3 protein
TRBV20-1	TRBD2	.	TRBJ2-5	TGCCGTACCGGGACTAGCGGAAAAGAGACCCAGTACTTC	CRTGTSGKETQYF
TRBV7-6	.	few	TRBJ2-6	TGTGCCAGCACCCCCGGTTGGGCTGGGGCCAACGTCCTGACTTTC	CASTPGWAGANVLTF
TRBV4-3	TRBD1	.	TRBJ2-2	TGCGCCAGCAGCCCCGCAGGGGGCGCAGGCACCGGGGAGCTGTTTTTT	CASSPAGGAGTGELFF
TRBV9	TRBD1	once	TRBJ1-1	TGTGCCAGCAGCGTAGGGGACAGGGCTGAAGCTTTCTTT	CASSVGDRAEAFF
TRBV4-3	TRBD2	few	TRBJ2-3	TGCGCCAGCAGCCAAGGAGGACTAGCGGGGGGGCTCACAGATACGCAGTATTTT	CASSQGGLAGGLTDTQYF
TRBV25-1	.	.	TRBJ2-3	TGTGCCAGCAGTGAATGGGGTCGTACTAGCACAGATACGCAGTATTTT	CASSEWGRTSTDTQYF
TRBV9	.	few	TRBJ1-6	TGTGCCAGCAGCCCTACCGGGACACTGGGTTCACCCCTCCACTTT	CASSPTGTLGSPLHF
TRBV7-9	.	few	TRBJ2-5	TGTGCCAGCAGTTGGGGTACAGAAGAGACCCAGTACTTC	CASSWGTEETQYF
TRBV10-3	.	.	TRBJ2-7	TGTGCCATCGGTGAATACGAGCAGTACTTC	CAIGEYEQYF
TRBV7-2	TRBD1	few	TRBJ2-3	TGTGCCAGCAGCTCCTTCCTGACAGGGACAGATACGCAGTATTTT	CASSSFLTGTDTQYF
TRBV4-1	.	many	TRBJ1-3	TGCGCCAGCAGCCAAGAAGAAGGAAACACCATATATTTT	CASSQEEGNTIYF
TRBV27	.	.	TRBJ2-2	TGTGCCAGCAGAGCCCCGGGACTCTCGAACACCGGGGAGCTGTTTTTT	CASRAPGLSNTGELFF
TRBV6-5	.	.	TRBJ1-6	TGTGCCAGCAGTTACAGGGCCGGCGGTAATTCACCCCTCCACTTT	CASSYRAGGNSPLHF
TRBV5-1	.	.	TRBJ2-4	TGCGCCAGCAGCTTGGATTTAGACATTCAGTACTTC	CASSLDLDIQYF
TRBV6-2/TRBV6-3	.	.	TRBJ2-3	TGTGCCAGCAGCGACTTGGCAGATACGCAGTATTTT	CASSDLADTQYF
TRBV9	.	.	TRBJ1-1	TGTGCCAGCAGCGTAGCTCGGGGTAGCGGTGAAGCTTTCTTT	CASSVARGSGEAFF
TRBV11-2	.	many	TRBJ1-4	TGTGCCAGCAGCTCATCTAGGGGCGAGGAAAAACTGTTTTTT	CASSSSRGEEKLFF
TRBV24-1	.	many	TRBJ1-1	TGTGCCACCAGTTCCGGGCGTGAAGCTTTCTTT	CATSSGREAFF
TRBV7-9	.	.	TRBJ2-3	TGTGCCAGCAGCTGGGGGGGCCCTAGGTATTCGGATACGCAGTATTTT	CASSWGGPRYSDTQYF
TRBV12-3/TRBV12-4	TRBD2	many	TRBJ2-7	TGTGCCAGCAAAAGCGGGGGTAGCTCCTACGAGCAGTACTTC	CASKSGGSSYEQYF
TRBV4-1	.	.	TRBJ2-7	TGCGCCAGCAGCCCCCTAGCATCGGGACACCAGTCCTACGAGCAGTACTTC	CASSPLASGHQSYEQYF
TRBV12-3/TRBV12-4	TRBD1	.	TRBJ1-4	TGTGCCAGCAGTCACAGGGGGCCGGTGGAAAAACTGTTTTTT	CASSHRGPVEKLFF
TRBV7-9	.	many	TRBJ2-3	TGTGCCAGCAGCTTAGCCGGGGACACAGATACGCAGTATTTT	CASSLAGDTDTQYF
TRBV10-3	.	.	TRBJ2-3	TGTGCCATCGGGTCAGAGCTACGCACAGATACGCAGTATTTT	CAIGSELRTDTQYF
TRBV4-2	.	.	TRBJ2-4	TGTGCCAGCAGCCAAGCCCCAGGGTTAGGGGACAAAAACATTCAGTACTTC	CASSQAPGLGDKNIQYF
TRBV29-1	.	.	TRBJ1-5	TGCAGCGTTGAATTGGCAGGGTATAGCAATCAGCCCCAGCATTTT	CSVELAGYSNQPQHF
TRBV14	.	.	TRBJ2-1	TGTGCCAGCAGCCATCAGGGTGATTACAGTGAGCAGTTCTTC	CASSHQGDYSEQFF
TRBV9	.	.	TRBJ1-1	TGTGCCAGCAGCGTAGATGGGAACACTGAAGCTTTCTTT	CASSVDGNTEAFF
TRBV5-1	.	many	TRBJ2-5	TGCGCCAGCAGCTTTCTCGGGGTCGATGGGGAGACCCAGTACTTC	CASSFLGVDGETQYF
TRBV5-1	TRBD1	many	TRBJ1-2	TGCGCCAGCAGCTTGGACAGGGGTGGCTACACCTTC	CASSLDRGGYTF
TRBV5-6	.	few	TRBJ2-3	TGTGCCAGCAGCTTAGGCACGGGTGCTACGCAGTATTTT	CASSLGTGATQYF
TRBV5-1	.	few	TRBJ1-4	TGCGCCACCCGAAGGGACGAGGGATATGAAAAACTGTTTTTT	CATRRDEGYEKLFF
TRBV7-9	TRBD1	few	TRBJ1-2	TGTGCCAGCAGCTTAAGACAGGGGGAAGGCTACACCTTC	CASSLRQGEGYTF
TRBV7-9	.	.	TRBJ2-3	TGTGCCAGCAGCCCACAGGGGGGGGCGAATAGCCGAGATACGCAGTATTTT	CASSPQGGANSRDTQYF
TRBV7-2	.	many	TRBJ2-5	TGTGCCAGCAGCTTAGGTTGGGAGACCCAGTACTTC	CASSLGWETQYF
TRBV11-2	TRBD1	few	TRBJ2-2	TGTGCCAGCAGCCTGGACCGGACAGGGCTCGGGGAGCTGTTTTTT	CASSLDRTGLGELFF
TRBV6-1	TRBD1	.	TRBJ1-2	TGTGCCAGCAGTGAAGGCTCGGACAGGGGTGGGGGCTACACCTTC	CASSEGSDRGGGYTF
TRBV7-2	.	.	TRBJ2-3	TGTGCCAGCAGCCCACCCTCGGCTGATACGCAGTATTTT	CASSPPSADTQYF
TRBV4-1	.	few	TRBJ2-3	TGCGCCAGCAGCTCAGGGGAGCGGTTCACAGATACGCAGTATTTT	CASSSGERFTDTQYF
TRBV25-1	TRBD1	few	TRBJ2-3	TGTGCCAGCAGGAGGACAGGCGGAATGGATACGCAGTATTTT	CASRRTGGMDTQYF
TRBV11-2	TRBD1	many	TRBJ2-4	TGTGCCAGCAGCTTATCAACAGGGGCGGCCAACATTCAGTACTTC	CASSLSTGAANIQYF
TRBV6-6	TRBD2	few	TRBJ2-1	TGTGCCAGCAGGCCGGGACTAATGTTTGAGCAGTTCTTC	CASRPGLMFEQFF
TRBV15	.	once	TRBJ1-5	TGTGCCACCAGCAGGTTGCCGGCAGGGAATCAGCCCCAGCATTTT	CATSRLPAGNQPQHF
TRBV28	TRBD1	.	TRBJ1-1	TGTGCCAGCAGTACCCGAGGGACAGGGAACACTGAAGCTTTCTTT	CASSTRGTGNTEAFF
TRBV4-3	.	.	TRBJ2-7	TGCGCCAGCAGCCAAGAATGGAGGACGGGGGTTAAGCAGTACTTC	CASSQEWRTGVKQYF
TRBV9	.	few	TRBJ2-6	TGTGCCAGCACCCCTAACAGCGCGTCTGGGGCCAACGTCCTGACTTTC	CASTPNSASGANVLTF
TRBV29-1	.	.	TRBJ2-1	TGCAGCGTTTCATCCACTACCCGGAAGGTCGATGAGCAGTTCTTC	CSVSSTTRKVDEQFF
TRBV20-1	TRBD1	few	TRBJ2-3	TGCAGTGCGTCCGGGACAGGGGCCCCAGGGGGCACAGATACGCAGTATTTT	CSASGTGAPGGTDTQYF
TRBV6-5	.	few	TRBJ2-3	TGTGCCAGCAGTTACGGGGCTCAAGGAAGCACAGATACGCAGTATTTT	CASSYGAQGSTDTQYF
TRBV5-1	TRBD2	.	TRBJ2-1	TGCGCCAGCAAAGGCGGGGGGGCCTACAATGAGCAGTTCTTC	CASKGGGAYNEQFF
TRBV20-1	TRBD2	.	TRBJ2-5	TGCAGTGCTAGCGGGGGGGAAGAGACCCAGTACTTC	CSASGGEETQYF
TRBV20-1	.	many	TRBJ1-1	TGCAGTGCTAGAGATCGGATCTTGAACACTGAAGCTTTCTTT	CSARDRILNTEAFF
TRBV5-1	.	few	TRBJ2-1	TGCGCCAGCAGCTTGGCGGGGGACCACAATGAGCAGTTCTTC	CASSLAGDHNEQFF
TRBV6-2/TRBV6-3	.	.	TRBJ2-6	TGTGCCAGCACCCAGGGGAGGGGGCTTGGGGCCAACGTCCTGACTTTC	CASTQGRGLGANVLTF
TRBV12-3/TRBV12-4	.	few	TRBJ2-2	TGTGCCAGCAGTTCCCTCCCTGCTCCGAACACCGGGGAGCTGTTTTTT	CASSSLPAPNTGELFF
TRBV6-2/TRBV6-3	.	few	TRBJ1-6	TGTGCCAGCAGACCCCCCGACAGAGTCTATAATTCACCCCTCCACTTT	CASRPPDRVYNSPLHF
TRBV7-3	TRBD1	few	TRBJ2-5	TGTGCCAGCAGCCAGGGGGCCGTTCAAGAGACCCAGTACTTC	CASSQGAVQETQYF